This TCR beta chain was obtained from a study of beta chain features in type 1 diabetes. Every isolated RNA sample was fully reverse transcribed, so sequencing captured expressed TCRB transcripts. The protocol was immunoSEQ multiplex PCR, while the TCRdb copy is restricted to in-frame clones and leaves out a portion. In the table there are fewer than 250,000 clones, 13% to 15% of which are singletons. As concerns this clone: Its antigen is not known.

Points from the study as a whole: The naive, central memory and Treg TCRB repertoires looked more alike in patients than they did in healthy donors. Patients with Type 1 diabetes showed moderately but significantly shorter TCRB CDR3s in all four CD4+ subsets.

Germline-derived CDR1 and CDR2 are SEHNR and FQNEAQ (reference sequence). The ends were cut back, 11 bases at V and 0 bases at J, with 7 bases in the middle. There are 11 residues in the CDR3. Sorting of CD4+ naive, central memory, regulatory and stem cell-like memory cells was performed via CD45RO/CCR7/CD25/CD127/CD95/CD27. The sequencing sample was made of naive CD4+ T cells from blood. This TCR derives from a woman between 35 and 50 years old in good health. The chain employs TRBV7-9 and TRBJ1-2; D not resolved. As DNA, the CDR3 is TGTGCCGGAGGGACTAACTATGGCTACACCTTC. Translating it yields CAGGTNYGYTF.